This T cell receptor (beta chain) was profiled in a study of blood T cell repertoires in COVID-19. Whole-study context: PBMCs, B-cell-depleted T cells, or T cells provided the cDNA or gDNA that made up the material.

Authors' methods: From reference gene primer amplification, estimates of nucleated cell counts were derived. Measured with immunoSEQ multiplex PCR; TCRdb has only the in-frame clones, and not every one. Clonal size and the V and J genes are those of that table, whereas D and trimming came from the DNA. The sample shows around 70,000 clones, more than 80% of them seen only once. Germline CDR1 and CDR2: SNHLY and FYNNEI. The V segment lost 6 bases and the J segment 6 bases; nucleotides outside the gene matches: 9. This CDR3 comprises 15 residues. This rearrangement joins TRBV2 to TRBJ2-1; 9 nucleotides match TRBD2. The clonotype originates from a woman older than 75 with active or convalescent COVID-19. The sequenced sample consisted of peripheral blood. The CDR3 nucleotides are TGTGCCAGCAGGGAATTAGCGGGAGTCCCCAATGAGCAGTTCTTC. Its translation: CASRELAGVPNEQFF. The whole variable domain, remainder taken from reference TRBV2 and TRBJ2-1, is EPEVTQTPSHQVTQMGQEVILRCVPISNHLYFYWYRQILGQKVEFLVSFYNNEISEKSEIFDDQFSVERPDGSNFTLKIRSTKLEDSAMYFCASRELAGVPNEQFFGPGTRLTVL.